This TCR beta chain was documented in a study of blood T cell repertoires in COVID-19 (dated by TCRdb to the early 2020s). For the study in its entirety: The collaborator samples originated in the United States, Italy and Spain and spanned the acute and convalescent phases of COVID-19. Nearly every sample came with metadata listing a de-identified subject ID, COVID-19 status, age in years and sex. The samples were drawn from two sources: the first 160 participants of the ongoing ImmuneRACE study, and 1,000 to 1,500 subjects contributed by 6 global collaborators. The material from the prospective study consisted of cDNA or gDNA derived from T cells, B-cell-depleted T cells, or PBMCs. Where available, HLA class I and class II types were taken from metadata supplied by the sample provider and were not determined by assay-based typing. The repertoires were released in a freely available public database intended as a resource for research on the immune response to SARS-CoV-2. Deeply sampled blood TCRbeta repertoires from subjects exposed to, actively infected with, or recovered from COVID-19 were included in the dataset.

A note on this clone: It has no known antigen specificity. Qualities for individual bases were not recorded, and no much larger clone is one base off.

Relative to germline, V is 5 bases shorter and J is 9 bases shorter, with 17 bases between their ends. From a lookup of the germline V gene (reference sequence), CDR1 and CDR2 are MNHEY and SMNVEV. The CDR3, from cysteine to phenylalanine, totals 14 residues. The DNA shown is the 42-base CDR3, in frame from base 1. Whole blood was collected in K2EDTA tubes by collaborating institutions according to the institutions' own protocols. For TCRbeta analysis, collaborators shipped samples as frozen whole blood, isolated PBMCs, or DNA extracted from either of those sample types. TCRbeta CDR3 regions were amplified from genomic DNA by means of the immunoSEQ Assay, a bias-controlled multiplex PCR. The original methods were these. Within the assay, amplification of reference gene primers was used to estimate how many nucleated cells each sample contained. To quantify the absolute abundance of each unique TCRbeta CDR3 rearrangement, sequence reads were collapsed and filtered. Productive Simpson clonality was computed per sample as the square root of Simpson's diversity index over productive rearrangements. TCRdb mirrors the immuneACCESS table, restricted to in-frame sequences. Some clones are absent from its copies; in checked studies, under half trace to an unresolved V gene, and the reason for the others is unknown. Clonal size and the V and J genes are those of that table, whereas D and trimming came from the DNA. The table for this sample lists about 250,000 clones; about 90% of them were counted only once. The ten largest clones represent roughly 3% of the sample.

General study outcomes and caveats: The quantity of clinical and demographic metadata differed by source and by participant and was supplied without curation.

The rearrangement combines TRBV27 with TRBJ2-1; possibly the D gene is TRBD1, per 6 matching bases. The sequence was collected from a man between 18 and 35 years old with active or convalescent COVID-19. Sequencing was performed on peripheral blood. The CDR3 is CASSVRVPTGEQFF. Read as DNA, the sequence is TGTGCCAGCAGTGTCCGGGTCCCGACAGGTGAGCAGTTCTTC.